These 20 T cell receptor beta chains were all obtained from the same sample, sequenced in a study of blood T cell repertoires in COVID-19. Only in-frame clones appear in the TCRdb table, and some are missing; sequencing was by immunoSEQ multiplex PCR. The data show 90,000 to 120,000 clones, roughly nine tenths seen once. The sample comprised peripheral blood. These TCRs come from a human donor in a cohort sampled during active COVID-19.

There are many counts of this clone. The chain uses TRBV6-2 or TRBV6-3 and TRBJ1-5, with 9 positions matching TRBD1. CDR3 length: 17 residues. The trim removed 2 bases at V and 5 bases at J, leaving 10 bases unmatched. Germline V gene lookup returns CDR1 MNHEY and CDR2 SVGEGT. This chain's CDR3 is CASSYPHRGQGDQPQHF. Here the CDR3 DNA reads TGTGCCAGCAGTTACCCCCACAGGGGGCAAGGGGATCAGCCCCAGCATTTT.

Only one count was recorded for this clone. The chain uses TRBV27 and TRBJ1-5, with TRBD1 identical over 8 bases. Germline lookup yields CDR1 MNHEY and CDR2 SMNVEV (reference sequence). Unmatched junction bases numbered 13, after V lost 5 bases and J lost 7 bases. This CDR3 is 16 amino acids long. The CDR3, as DNA: TGTGCCAGCAGTAGGACAGGGAACACAAAAGGACAGCCCCAGCATTTT. It translates to CASSRTGNTKGQPQHF.

V and J are TRBV7-9 and TRBJ2-1, with a possible D match to TRBD2 (5 bases). Germline V gene data show CDR1 as SEHNR and CDR2 as FQNEAQ (reference sequence). The germline V and J ends were trimmed by 2 bases and 7 bases, with 15 bases remaining between them. The CDR3 sequence is 15 residues long. CDR3 amino acids: CASSLSLGAWNEQFF. In nucleotides, the CDR3 is TGTGCCAGCAGCTTATCCCTGGGAGCATGGAATGAGCAGTTCTTC. Full variable domain (outside the CDR3, taken from reference TRBV7-9 and TRBJ2-1): DTGVSQNPRHKITKRGQNVTFRCDPISEHNRLYWYRQTLGQGPEFLTYFQNEAQLEKSRLLSDRFSAERPKGSFSTLEIQRTEQGDSAMYLCASSLSLGAWNEQFFGPGTRLTVL.

This chain links TRBV7-9 with TRBJ1-2; no firm D call. Germline CDR1 and CDR2: SEHNR and FQNEAQ (reference sequence). The CDR3 is made up of 12 amino acids. V was pared by 7 bases and J by 8 bases, with 14 bases between. The DNA of the CDR3 is TGTGCCAGCACCCTACTTAGCTTAGGCTACACCTTC. Translation gives CASTLLSLGYTF. The entire variable domain, with the rest obtained from reference TRBV7-9 and TRBJ1-2, is as follows: DTGVSQNPRHKITKRGQNVTFRCDPISEHNRLYWYRQTLGQGPEFLTYFQNEAQLEKSRLLSDRFSAERPKGSFSTLEIQRTEQGDSAMYLCASTLLSLGYTFGSGTRLTVV.

The V call is TRBV13, the J call TRBJ2-7; no clear D gene. This CDR3 has 12 residues. Between the trimmed V and J ends, which lost 8 bases and 2 bases, there was a span of 10 bases. CDR1 is PRHDT and CDR2 is FYEKMQ in the germline V gene (reference sequence). The CDR3 region has the DNA TGTGCCAGCGCTAAGGCGGCCTACGAGCAGTACTTC. Protein sequence: CASAKAAYEQYF.

V is TRBV5-4 and J is TRBJ2-3; 8 nucleotides agree with TRBD1. Trimming at V came to 6 bases and at J to 1 base, leaving 7 bases not matched to a gene. The CDR3 is 15 amino acids. Germline V gene data show CDR1 as SGHNT and CDR2 as YYREEE (reference sequence). The CDR3 region has the DNA TGTGCCAGCATCGTACAGGGGGGCGGCACAGATACGCAGTATTTT. Amino acid sequence: CASIVQGGGTDTQYF.

This clone was seen once. CDR3 in DNA: TGTGCCAGCAGCTTAACTAGCGGGGGTAGAGATACGCAGTATTTT. The encoded protein is CASSLTSGGRDTQYF. J is TRBJ2-3 and V is TRBV7-3; 9 nucleotides line up with TRBD2. The CDR3 loop spans 15 amino acids. V trimming: 0 bases; J trimming: 5 bases; junction bases outside the gene matches: 3. Germline lookup yields CDR1 SGHTA and CDR2 FQGTGA.

The rearrangement links TRBV13 to TRBJ2-1; 8 nucleotides match TRBD2. The CDR3 runs 18 residues. With 1 base clipped from V and 3 bases from J, the junction kept 11 bases outside the gene matches. Germline V gene sequence: CDR1 PRHDT, CDR2 FYEKMQ (reference sequence). This CDR3 reads CASSLEKSSGPRYNEQFF. The CDR3 DNA reads TGTGCCAGCAGCTTAGAAAAGTCTAGCGGGCCTCGCTACAATGAGCAGTTCTTC.

The rearrangement uses TRBV5-1 and TRBJ2-3; D might be TRBD2 (5 bases). Germline CDR1 SGHRS, CDR2 YFSETQ. The CDR3 extends over 16 amino acids. V lost 2 bases to trimming and J lost 2 bases, with 15 bases between them. DNA for the CDR3: TGCGCCAGCAGCTTCGGGGTCGGCAGCCCCACAGATACGCAGTATTTT. Residues: CASSFGVGSPTDTQYF.

The chain employs TRBV12-3 or TRBV12-4 and TRBJ2-7; tentative D call: TRBD2 (5 bases). Trimming cost V 3 bases and J 2 bases, with 8 bases left between them. This CDR3 has 13 residues. In DNA form, the CDR3 reads TGTGCCAGCAGTTTCGGGGAGACCTACGAGCAGTACTTC. Protein product: CASSFGETYEQYF.

The chain is built from TRBV30 and TRBJ2-7; D is ambiguous. This CDR3 contains 11 residues. Per germline, CDR1 GTSNPN and CDR2 SVGIG (reference sequence). With 4 bases removed from V and 4 bases from J, the gap between germline ends came to 8 bases. The CDR3 here is CAWTTRYEQYF. The CDR3 region has the DNA TGTGCCTGGACAACGAGGTACGAGCAGTACTTC. Looking up the rest from reference TRBV30 and TRBJ2-7 gives the full variable domain: SQTIHQWPATLVQPVGSPLSLECTVEGTSNPNLYWYRQAAGRGLQLLFYSVGIGQISSEVPQNLSASRPQDRQFILSSKKLLLSDSGFYLCAWTTRYEQYFGPGTRLTVT.

This clone occurred a few times. The genes are TRBV7-9 and TRBJ1-2; D call uncertain. Germline CDR1 SEHNR, CDR2 FQNEAQ (reference sequence). V was shortened by 4 bases and J by 9 bases, with 15 bases between the two germline ends. The CDR3 extends over 13 amino acids. The DNA for the CDR3 is TGTGCCAGCAGCTCCCAGGCCGGGAGCCGCTACACCTTC. It is translated as CASSSQAGSRYTF.

CDR3 amino acids: CASSYLQGAEAFF. The DNA of the CDR3 is TGCGCCAGCAGCTACCTACAGGGGGCTGAAGCTTTCTTT. V is TRBV5-1 and J is TRBJ1-1; 8 positions match TRBD1. The CDR3 is 13 amino acids. Germline CDR1 reads SGHRS; CDR2 reads YFSETQ. Losses at the gene ends were 3 bases for V and 6 bases for J; bases not matched to a gene: 4.

The CDR3 reads CASSSPLPSSYNEQFF. In nucleotides, the CDR3 is TGTGCCAGCAGTTCCCCCCTCCCGAGCTCCTACAATGAGCAGTTCTTC. V and J are TRBV28 and TRBJ2-1; D remains unclear. CDR3 length: 16 amino acids. Trimming removed 4 bases at V and 0 bases at J, with 13 bases between. Germline CDR1 is MDHEN and CDR2 is SYDVKM.

The chain uses TRBV13 and TRBJ2-7; TRBD2 matches 9 bases. CDR1 and CDR2 (germline): PRHDT, FYEKMQ (reference sequence). V was pared by 5 bases and J by 6 bases, with 20 bases of the junction left unmatched. CDR3 length: 18 amino acids. This CDR3 reads CASSHAGGEGLARLEQYF. CDR3 nucleotides: TGTGCCAGCAGCCACGCAGGGGGGGAGGGACTAGCCCGACTCGAGCAGTACTTC.

The chain employs TRBV5-1 and TRBJ2-3; D gene uncertain. This CDR3 comprises 13 residues. CDR1 and CDR2 (germline): SGHRS, YFSETQ. The ends were cut back, 2 bases at V and 6 bases at J, with 10 bases in the middle. CDR3 sequence reads: CASSFRPGDTQYF. The DNA of the CDR3 is TGCGCCAGCAGCTTCCGGCCCGGGGATACGCAGTATTTT.

The chain carries TRBV5-1 and TRBJ2-1; 8 bases map to TRBD1. This CDR3 spans 15 amino acids. V shed 0 bases, J shed 7 bases, and the junction held 6 bases outside the gene matches. Germline lookup yields CDR1 SGHRS and CDR2 YFSETQ. CDR3 loop: CASSLGNRGWNEQFF. In DNA form, the CDR3 reads TGCGCCAGCAGCTTGGGTAACAGGGGGTGGAATGAGCAGTTCTTC. The entire variable domain, with the rest obtained from reference TRBV5-1 and TRBJ2-1, is as follows: KAGVTQTPRYLIKTRGQQVTLSCSPISGHRSVSWYQQTPGQGLQFLFEYFSETQRNKGNFPGRFSGRQFSNSRSEMNVSTLELGDSALYLCASSLGNRGWNEQFFGPGTRLTVL.

The chain recombines TRBV9 with TRBJ2-1; 8 bases map to TRBD2. This CDR3 spans 16 amino acids. V shed 3 bases and J 6 bases; nucleotides not matched to a gene: 11. Per germline, CDR1 SGDLS and CDR2 YYNGEE. The CDR3 DNA sequence: TGTGCCAGCAGCGGGGAGACTAGCGCGAAGGGCAATGAGCAGTTCTTC. This codes for CASSGETSAKGNEQFF. Combining the CDR3 with reference TRBV9 and TRBJ2-1 gives the whole variable domain DSGVTQTPKHLITATGQRVTLRCSPRSGDLSVYWYQQSLDQGLQFLIQYYNGEERAKGNILERFSAQQFPDLHSELNLSSLELGDSALYFCASSGETSAKGNEQFFGPGTRLTVL.

This chain uses TRBV11-2 with TRBJ1-2, with D hard to call. With 6 bases removed from V and 6 bases from J, the gap between germline ends came to 11 bases. Germline CDR1 reads SGHAT; CDR2 reads FQNNGV. The length of the CDR3 is 12 residues. For the CDR3, the DNA is TGTGCCAGCAGACTAGACCGGGATGGCTACACCTTC. Translating it yields CASRLDRDGYTF. The full variable domain, completed using reference TRBV11-2 and TRBJ1-2, is EAGVAQSPRYKIIEKRQSVAFWCNPISGHATLYWYQQILGQGPKLLIQFQNNGVVDDSQLPKDRFSAERLKGVDSTLKIQPAKLEDSAVYLCASRLDRDGYTFGSGTRLTVV.

The J gene is TRBJ1-1, the V gene TRBV12-3 or TRBV12-4; D not certain. The CDR3 consists of 13 residues. V was clipped by 4 bases and J by 6 bases, with 12 bases between them. The chain's CDR3 is CASSSEGYSEAFF. In DNA, the CDR3 is TGTGCCAGCAGTTCTGAGGGTTACTCTGAAGCTTTCTTT.